This T cell receptor (beta chain) was recorded in a study of T cells in Graves' hyperthyroidism and ophthalmopathy. Study outcomes and limitations: Through a model of 13 V-J features, ophthalmopathy was separated from stable hyperthyroidism. Blood samples included most of the expanded thyroid clonotypes exceeding 0.001.

Diagnoses rested on clinical symptoms, serum thyroxine and TRAb, thyroid ultrasound and orbital computed tomography. Fresh peripheral blood, roughly 10 ml, was the source of the PBMCs. In its sample, this clonotype was seen many times. Its antigen is not known. RNA transcripts gave rise to amplified TCR beta CDR3 regions. The HTBI primer set drove a first-round RT-PCR of the TCR CDR3. Each CDR3 protein gets one entry after TCRdb re-called the multiplex PCR reads with MiXCR. This sample has approximately 300,000 distinct CDR3 sequences, with less than 20% found just once. The receptor's source is a man aged 50-60 years with Graves' ophthalmopathy. Input material: blood.

The CDR3 DNA is TGTGCCAGCAGCCAAGGGCAGGGAAACACCATATATTTT. This encodes CASSQGQGNTIYF. V usage is TRBV3-1 and J usage is TRBJ1-3; D unresolved. Germline CDR1 is LGHDT and CDR2 is YNNKEL (reference sequence). This CDR3 comprises 13 residues. V was shortened by 1 base and J by 4 bases, with 5 bases between the two germline ends.